The source of this T cell receptor beta chain is a study of cytomegalovirus exposure and HLA in healthy donors. Study-wide results and caveats: Later analysis suggested links between common viral pathogens and several top significant clusters. In a later analysis, V- and J-gene trimming of beta chains associated with a DCLRE1C missense variant, replicated independently.

PCR employed 60 Vbeta and 13 Jbeta primers. Data came from immunoSEQ multiplex PCR; TCRdb stores just in-frame clones and leaves some out. The table has 300,000 or so clones, approximately 84% seen once. Regarding this clone: Antigen: not known.

V dropped 5 bases and J dropped 4; count of bases not matched to a gene: 2. This CDR3 is 14 amino acids long. Germline CDR1 is GTSNPN and CDR2 is SVGIG (reference sequence). The sequenced sample was PBMCs. This chain joins TRBV30 and TRBJ2-2, with TRBD2 matching 12 bases. The TCR was taken from a woman aged 40 to 49 in good health and CMV-seropositive. CDR3 sequence: CAWGLAGSTGELFF. CDR3 bases: TGTGCCTGGGGACTAGCGGGATCCACCGGGGAGCTGTTTTTT.